A selection of T cell receptor beta chains follows, all from one sample in a study of cytomegalovirus exposure and HLA in healthy donors. Profiling relied on immunoSEQ multiplex PCR, and the TCRdb table lists in-frame clones only, not all of them. The sample records approximately 130,000 clones, roughly four fifths being singletons. Sequencing input: PBMCs. The source of these receptors is a woman in her thirties or forties in good health and CMV-seropositive. Each CDR3 is given with its conserved first and last residue. D genes are given only for firm matches. The size entry is marked missing in some rows and otherwise reads once, few, many or a size class.

CDR3 protein	CDR3 DNA	clone size	D gene	V gene	J gene
CASSLWRGGNEQFF	TGTGCCAGCAGCTTATGGCGGGGAGGCAATGAGCAGTTCTTC	few	.	TRBV7-8	TRBJ2-1
CASSLRGANEKLFF	TGTGCCAGTAGCCTCCGCGGGGCTAATGAAAAACTGTTTTTT	few	.	TRBV19	TRBJ1-4
CASSRSGQGTDTQYF	TGTGCCAGCAGCCGATCGGGACAGGGGACAGATACGCAGTATTTT	once	TRBD1	TRBV7-2	TRBJ2-3
CASSLGEISYEQYF	TGTGCCAGCAGCTTAGGCGAGATCTCCTACGAGCAGTACTTC	.	.	TRBV7-9	TRBJ2-7
CASSVAGGGPYNEQFF	TGTGCCAGCAGCGTAGCAGGCGGGGGACCCTACAATGAGCAGTTCTTC	.	TRBD2	TRBV9	TRBJ2-1
CASSLRYYSVGKNTGELFF	TGTGCCAGCAGTTTACGATATTACTCCGTCGGGAAGAACACCGGGGAGCTGTTTTTT	.	.	TRBV28	TRBJ2-2
CASSATGQTIGPQHF	TGTGCCAGTAGTGCGACGGGACAGACGATCGGGCCCCAGCATTTT	.	TRBD1	TRBV19	TRBJ1-5
CASSLTISEQYF	TGTGCCAGCAGTTTGACTATAAGCGAGCAGTACTTC	.	.	TRBV28	TRBJ2-7
CASSMFSGGFTDTQYF	TGTGCCAGCAGCATGTTTAGCGGGGGGTTCACAGATACGCAGTATTTT	.	TRBD2	TRBV7-8	TRBJ2-3
CASRRDIEGAYEQYF	TGTGCCAGCAGGAGGGACATAGAGGGAGCCTACGAGCAGTACTTC	.	.	TRBV2	TRBJ2-7
CASIVGDRPTDTQYF	TGTGCCAGCATCGTGGGCGACAGGCCGACGGATACGCAGTATTTT	.	.	TRBV7-9	TRBJ2-3
CASSLGTLYTGELFF	TGTGCCAGCAGCTTGGGGACACTTTACACCGGGGAGCTGTTTTTT	.	.	TRBV5-4	TRBJ2-2
CASGDRGGTEAFF	TGTGCCAGCGGAGACAGGGGTGGCACTGAAGCTTTCTTT	.	TRBD1	TRBV6-5	TRBJ1-1
CASSAQGSGNQPQHF	TGTGCCAGCAGCGCGCAGGGGTCGGGGAATCAGCCCCAGCATTTT	.	.	TRBV7-9	TRBJ1-5
CASSLAPGGYTEAFF	TGTGCCAGCAGCTTAGCGCCAGGGGGGTACACTGAAGCTTTCTTT	.	TRBD1	TRBV7-2	TRBJ1-1
CASSLGAGGTDTQYF	TGTGCCAGCAGCTTAGGAGCGGGGGGCACAGATACGCAGTATTTT	few	TRBD2	TRBV11-2	TRBJ2-3